This T cell receptor (beta chain) was captured by sequencing in a study of cytomegalovirus exposure and HLA in healthy donors. Study-wide results and caveats: In vitro experiments confirmed that three CMV-associated chains were specific for CMV antigens. TCR beta sequences reportedly predicted most subjects' HLA-A and HLA-B alleles accurately.

There are 14 residues in the CDR3. V was pared by 3 bases and J by 7 bases, with 7 bases of the junction left unmatched. Germline V CDR1 and CDR2: LNHDA, SQIVND (reference sequence). The PCR contained 60 Vbeta and 13 Jbeta primers. Profiled with immunoSEQ multiplex PCR; TCRdb holds only in-frame clones, not every one. In the table there are around 140,000 clones, over 75% of which are singletons. Concerning this clone itself: Its antigen is as yet unknown.

Sequenced sample: PBMCs. This chain joins TRBV19 and TRBJ1-2; 8 bases are a match to TRBD1. The TCR comes from a woman in her thirties or forties in good health and CMV-seronegative. CDR3 nucleotides: TGTGCCAGTAGTATTGGCCGGACAGGGCTTGGCTACACCTTC. Protein sequence: CASSIGRTGLGYTF.